This T cell receptor beta chain was observed in a study of CD8+CD57+ T cells in acquired aplastic anemia (dated by TCRdb to 2016 to 2018). In terms of the full investigation: DNA extracted from sorted CD4+ and CD8+ cells had a mean of approximately 3.3 ug, with a range of 0.2 to 27.4 ug. For healthy donor samples, the average read count was about 9.9 million for CD4+ cells and 11 million to 14 million for CD8+ cells.

This clonotype was counted at least ten times. Its antigen is unknown. It has no much larger one-base neighbor in the sample; base qualities were not kept. In the study, sorted CD4+ and CD8+ blood T cells from patients with severe aplastic anemia and from healthy subjects underwent deep sequencing of TCR repertoires. Ficoll-Paque density gradient centrifugation was used to isolate peripheral blood mononuclear cells. CD4+ and CD8+ T cells were sorted by FACS or magnetic beads before DNA extraction. Genomic DNA served as template for TCR beta VDJ combination and CDR3 sequence profiling. An Illumina HiSeq 2000 was used for TCR repertoire sequencing. On the authors' methods: TRBV/TRBJ rearrangement plots, CDR3 size and DJ length profiles, and Simpson's diversity index were used to evaluate the repertoires. The most abundant DNA sequence in the deep sequencing data was taken as the immunodominant clone. CDR3 amino acid sequences were screened for sharing across subjects and were compared with published repertoires and the VDJdb database. TCRdb passed the public sequencing reads through fastp at Q25 and MiXCR, retaining productive beta sequences. Rows with a matching CDR3 protein are joined into one entry that keeps the most common DNA and genes. The V and J calls were not made by the authors but by TCRdb's processing. The sample table holds 100,000 to 150,000 distinct CDR3 sequences, of which roughly 50% were seen once. The ten largest clonotypes hold 2.5% to 3% of the sample.

The CDR3 measures 14 amino acids from cysteine to phenylalanine. The CDR3 DNA has 42 bases and is translated from base 1. Sequences KGHSH (CDR1) and LQKENI (CDR2) are obtained from the germline V gene. Trimming takes 0 bases from V and 6 bases from J, and the germline ends sit 11 bases apart. Here is what the overall study found, with its caveats: CD8+ Simpson's diversity did not differ significantly between patients and healthy controls (P=0.060). About 30 CD8+ CDR3 sequences were found to be shared between patients and controls, but these sequences appeared to be highly expressed in patients and within the immunodominant clones of the patients.

The sample taken for sequencing was sorted CD4+, CD8+, or CD8+CD57+ T cells (not recorded which) from PBMCs. The rearrangement combines TRBV18 with TRBJ1-2; the D gene cannot be resolved reliably. This clonotype originated in a human donor in good health, serving as a control. The nucleotides read TGTGCCAGCTCACCACCGACACTGGCTGATGGCTACACCTTC. It translates as CASSPPTLADGYTF.